Following are 20 T cell receptor beta chains from one sample sequenced in a study of identical twins (dated by TCRdb to the mid-2010s). The library was generated by 5' RACE. The sequencer was an Illumina HiSeq 2000. In-frame beta chains were kept once TCRdb had trimmed the public reads at Q25 with fastp and called clones with MiXCR. Each entry is one CDR3 protein sequence, shown with its most common DNA and genes. This sample lists 690,000 or so distinct CDR3 sequences; 8.6% were detected once. The ten biggest clones cover approximately 0.96% of the sample. This sample was shared with a second study, whose subject was yellow fever vaccine responses in identical twins.

Source material: PBMCs. These receptors were taken from a woman between 18 and 29 years old in good health.

At least ten counts were recorded for this clonotype. This chain uses TRBV27 with TRBJ2-7; possible D gene TRBD2, 7 bases. Germline loops: CDR1 MNHEY, CDR2 SMNVEV (reference sequence). V was pared by 3 bases and J by 7 bases, with 10 bases between. The length of the CDR3 is 12 residues. CDR3 region: CASSFEGGEQYF. The CDR3 nucleotides are TGTGCCAGCAGTTTTGAGGGGGGGGAGCAGTACTTC.

This clonotype has more than one count but fewer than ten. The chain carries TRBV29-1 and TRBJ2-1; D gene unclear. CDR3 length equals 11 residues. Germline V gene lookup returns CDR1 SQVTM and CDR2 ANQGSEA. V lost 1 base and J 11 bases, leaving 9 bases between the germline ends. The CDR3 DNA reads as TGCAGCGTTGAAGCGGGTCCTAAGCAGTTCTTC. This encodes CSVEAGPKQFF.

This chain links TRBV4-3 with TRBJ2-1; unclear D gene. The CDR3 covers 14 residues. The V gene's germline CDR1 is LGHNA and CDR2 YSLEER. V lost 0 bases and J 7 bases, leaving 10 bases between the germline ends. CDR3 sequence: CASSQDVRTNEQFF. CDR3 nucleotides: TGCGCCAGCAGCCAAGATGTCCGTACGAATGAGCAGTTCTTC.

This clonotype has a handful of counts. The chain carries TRBV7-2 and TRBJ2-5; TRBD2 matches 16 bases. The germline gives CDR1 SGHTA, CDR2 FQGNSA. The J segment lost 5 bases and the V segment lost 5 bases, leaving 8 bases of the junction unmatched. CDR3 length equals 17 residues. The CDR3: CASSPGLAGGPWETQYF. The CDR3, as DNA: TGTGCCAGCAGCCCGGGACTAGCGGGGGGGCCATGGGAGACCCAGTACTTC.

This clonotype was observed at least ten times. The gene calls are TRBV7-9 and TRBJ2-7; D not resolved. The germline V gene encodes CDR1 SEHNR and CDR2 FQNEAQ (reference sequence). The CDR3 consists of 13 residues. Trimming cost V 6 bases and J 4 bases, with 13 bases left between them. The CDR3 spells CASSKREDYEQYF. CDR3 DNA: TGTGCCAGCAGTAAGCGAGAAGATTACGAGCAGTACTTC.

The chain uses TRBV5-1 and TRBJ2-4, with a possible D match to TRBD2 (5 bases). V gave up 4 bases and J gave up 7 bases, with 6 bases separating them. From germline, CDR1 is SGHRS and CDR2 YFSETQ. The CDR3 extends over 11 amino acids. The CDR3 is CASSPGNIQYF. Written as DNA, the CDR3 is TGCGCCAGCAGCCCGGGGAACATTCAGTACTTC.

This clonotype was found a few times. This chain joins TRBV2 and TRBJ2-1; 8 bases fit TRBD2. Germline V gene lookup returns CDR1 SNHLY and CDR2 FYNNEI. Germline trimming cut 4 bases from V and 3 bases from J; bases unmatched to any gene: 5. The CDR3 runs to 15 residues. CDR3 loop: CASSGGSGGYNEQFF. The CDR3 coding sequence is TGTGCCAGCAGTGGGGGGAGCGGGGGCTACAATGAGCAGTTCTTC.

The V call is TRBV12-3 or TRBV12-4, the J call TRBJ2-5, with 11 nucleotides matching TRBD2. The CDR3 sequence is 14 residues long. V dropped 6 bases and J dropped 6; count of bases not matched to a gene: 6. As DNA, the CDR3 is TGTGCCAGCAGGATAGCGGGGGGGGCACAGACCCAGTACTTC. Encoded protein: CASRIAGGAQTQYF.

A few counts support this clonotype. This CDR3 reads CASSLGQLPYNSPLHF. The CDR3 DNA is TGTGCCAGCAGTTTGGGACAGCTTCCCTATAATTCACCCCTCCACTTT. The chain carries TRBV27 and TRBJ1-6, with 7 positions matching TRBD1. CDR3 size: 16 residues. V lost 3 bases, J lost 2 bases, and 4 bases stayed unmatched. Germline V CDR1 and CDR2: MNHEY, SMNVEV (reference sequence).

This clonotype was counted ten times or more. V gene TRBV20-1 combines with J gene TRBJ2-1, with 8 bases aligning to TRBD2. The CDR3 covers 15 residues. After removal of 6 bases from V and 0 bases from J, the junction contained 7 bases not matched to a gene. CDR1 is DFQATT, CDR2 SNEGSKA, per germline (reference sequence). The CDR3 loop is CSAAPSGPSYNEQFF. DNA for the CDR3: TGCAGTGCCGCCCCTAGCGGGCCCTCCTACAATGAGCAGTTCTTC.

The chain links TRBV27 to TRBJ1-1; a possible D gene is TRBD1 (6 bases). Per germline, CDR1 MNHEY and CDR2 SMNVEV (reference sequence). V was cut by 6 bases and J by 1 base, with 12 bases left in between. The CDR3 covers 14 residues. The CDR3 loop is CASSRTAPNTEAFF. CDR3 in DNA: TGTGCCAGCAGCCGGACAGCTCCGAACACTGAAGCTTTCTTT.

In this sample, this clonotype turned up a few times. The chain has TRBV29-1 and TRBJ2-1; 12 bases fit TRBD2. The CDR3 is 14 residues long. The V segment lost 1 base and the J segment 9 bases; nucleotides outside the gene matches: 4. Germline V gene lookup returns CDR1 SQVTM and CDR2 ANQGSEA. CDR3 bases: TGCAGCGTTGAAGCTAGCGGGGGGGCCGTTGAGCAGTTCTTC. As protein: CSVEASGGAVEQFF.

V usage is TRBV6-5 and J usage is TRBJ1-1; a weak D match, TRBD1 (6 bases). Looked up from germline, CDR1 is MNHEY and CDR2 is SVGAGI. The V end was cut by 4 bases, the J end by 1 base, with 13 bases between. The CDR3 is made up of 15 amino acids. The CDR3 sequence is CASSSPGERNTEAFF. CDR3 sequence (DNA): TGTGCCAGCAGTTCCCCAGGGGAACGGAACACTGAAGCTTTCTTT.

This clonotype was seen ten or more times. The V call is TRBV24-1, the J call TRBJ2-3; D unresolved. The germline V gene has CDR1 KGHDR and CDR2 SFDVKD. Trimming removed 1 base from V and 2 bases from J, with 9 bases in between. The CDR3 is made up of 15 amino acids. CDR3 nucleotides: TGTGCCACCAGTGATTTACAGAGCCCCACAGATACGCAGTATTTT. It specifies CATSDLQSPTDTQYF.

This chain connects TRBV7-6 to TRBJ2-2, with TRBD2 matching 14 bases. Germline CDR1 and CDR2: SGHVS and FNYEAQ. The V gene end was trimmed by 5 bases and the J gene end by 0 bases; junction bases not matched to a gene: 20. CDR3 length: 23 amino acids. The CDR3 here is CASSVGIGLAGGPPHANTGELFF. CDR3 DNA sequence: TGTGCCAGCAGCGTAGGAATCGGACTAGCGGGAGGACCCCCCCATGCGAACACCGGGGAGCTGTTTTTT.

In this sample, this clonotype turned up a few times. The V call is TRBV20-1, the J call TRBJ2-1, with a tentative D call TRBD2 (6 bases). Germline V lookup: CDR1 DFQATT, CDR2 SNEGSKA (reference sequence). The CDR3 contains 16 residues. V was pared by 2 bases and J by 7 bases, with 21 bases between. CDR3 sequence (DNA): TGCAGTGCTAGAAAACCCGGGACTCCTATAAGGAATGAGCAGTTCTTC. Its protein is CSARKPGTPIRNEQFF.

This clonotype was counted ten times or more. The chain links TRBV25-1 to TRBJ2-7; D gene unclear. CDR3 length: 11 amino acids. The germline V and J ends were trimmed by 2 bases and 3 bases, with 2 bases remaining between them. Germline loops: CDR1 MGHDK, CDR2 SYGVNS. The CDR3: CASSEHYEQYF. The CDR3 DNA is TGTGCCAGCAGTGAACACTACGAGCAGTACTTC.

This clonotype was counted many times. The chain joins TRBV12-3 or TRBV12-4 to TRBJ2-5, with no clear D. This CDR3 region has 13 residues. The germline V and J ends were trimmed by 5 bases and 2 bases, with 9 bases remaining between them. Here the CDR3 reads CASSRPVQETQYF. CDR3 DNA: TGTGCCAGCAGTCGACCTGTTCAAGAGACCCAGTACTTC.

This clonotype showed up many times. The rearrangement links TRBV27 to TRBJ2-7; D might be TRBD1 (6 bases). The V and J ends lost 2 bases and 4 bases respectively, with 21 bases between them. This CDR3 has 17 residues. Germline loops: CDR1 MNHEY, CDR2 SMNVEV (reference sequence). The CDR3 coding sequence is TGTGCCAGCAGTTTAGGTGGCTCCGGGACAACCACTTACGAGCAGTACTTC. It translates to CASSLGGSGTTTYEQYF.

The chain combines TRBV20-1 with TRBJ2-1; D gene ambiguous. Looked up from germline, CDR1 is DFQATT and CDR2 is SNEGSKA (reference sequence). Trimming removed 6 bases at V and 4 bases at J, with 7 bases between. The CDR3 extends over 11 amino acids. The CDR3 DNA sequence: TGCAGTGCCAGCCAGTACAATGAGCAGTTCTTC. Protein sequence: CSASQYNEQFF.